This is a list of T cell receptor beta chains from one sample in a study of identical twins. MiXCR was run by TCRdb on the 5' RACE reads, yielding one entry per CDR3 protein. The data contain about 660,000 distinct CDR3 sequences, roughly 8% of them singletons. These data were also filed under a second study, of yellow fever vaccine responses in identical twins.

The specimen was PBMCs. These receptors all come from a woman aged 18-30 years in good health. Both conserved end residues are part of each CDR3. The D gene is left open where the match is weak. Size is omitted from some rows. Given values are once, few, many or a class for expanded clones.

many	TRBV29-1	-	TRBJ2-7	TGCAGCGTCCGAGAGCTTTCCTACGAGCAGTACTTC	CSVRELSYEQYF
few	TRBV12-3/TRBV12-4	TRBD2	TRBJ2-1	TGTGCCAGCACCTGGACTAGCGGGGGGGCCATCCTGGGTGAGCAGTTCTTC	CASTWTSGGAILGEQFF
few	TRBV9	TRBD2	TRBJ2-5	TGTGCCAGCAGCGTAGTTGGCGGGGGGGCCCTAGAGACCCAGTACTTC	CASSVVGGGALETQYF
few	TRBV6-2/TRBV6-3	TRBD2	TRBJ2-1	TGTGCCAGCAGTTACTCACCTAGCGGGAGGGAGGATTACAATGAGCAGTTCTTC	CASSYSPSGREDYNEQFF
many	TRBV12-3/TRBV12-4	-	TRBJ1-1	TGTGCCAGCAGCCCTTATGGACAGTACACCATAAACACTGAAGCTTTCTTT	CASSPYGQYTINTEAFF
few	TRBV25-1	-	TRBJ2-3	TGTGCCAGCAGTGAATTATTGGGACAAAAAGATACGCAGTATTTT	CASSELLGQKDTQYF
-	TRBV12-3/TRBV12-4	-	TRBJ2-2	TGTGCCAGCAGTTTTTCGGTCGGTCTTGCTGCCGGGGAGCTGTTTTTT	CASSFSVGLAAGELFF
-	TRBV30	TRBD1	TRBJ1-2	TGTGCCTGGAGTCCTGGACAGGGAGGGACCTATGGCTACACCTTC	CAWSPGQGGTYGYTF
-	TRBV7-9	-	TRBJ2-1	TGTGCCAGCAGCCAAAAGAGGGGGCTAGCGCACTACAATGAGCAGTTCTTC	CASSQKRGLAHYNEQFF
-	TRBV29-1	-	TRBJ2-1	TGCAGCGTTGATCACAGGGAAGACTACAATGAGCAGTTCTTC	CSVDHREDYNEQFF
few	TRBV27	-	TRBJ2-1	TGTGCCAGCAGTTTAGCGGGGCCCCGATACAATGAGCAGTTCTTC	CASSLAGPRYNEQFF
few	TRBV2	-	TRBJ1-5	TGTGCCAGCAGTGGTGGAGGTAGCAATCAGCCCCAGCATTTT	CASSGGGSNQPQHF
many	TRBV20-1	-	TRBJ2-4	TGCAGTGCTAGAGATTCTAGCTTAGCCAAAAACATTCAGTACTTC	CSARDSSLAKNIQYF
few	TRBV10-3	TRBD2	TRBJ2-1	TGTGCCATCAGTGCATTAGCGGGGGTCTCCTACAATGAGCAGTTCTTC	CAISALAGVSYNEQFF
-	TRBV29-1	TRBD1	TRBJ2-7	TGCAGCGTTGAAGATGAAGGACGACAGGGGCCGTTCTACGAGCAGTACTTC	CSVEDEGRQGPFYEQYF
few	TRBV10-3	-	TRBJ2-7	TGTGCCATCAGTGACTTTCTATCCTACGAGCAGTACTTC	CAISDFLSYEQYF
-	TRBV28	-	TRBJ2-3	TGTGCCAGCAGTTTTAATTTGGGGCCACCGGAAGATACGCAGTATTTT	CASSFNLGPPEDTQYF
-	TRBV6-4	-	TRBJ2-3	TGTGCCAGCAGTGCGGCGGGGAGCACAGATACGCAGTATTTT	CASSAAGSTDTQYF
many	TRBV12-3/TRBV12-4	-	TRBJ2-7	TGTGCCAGCAGTTTTGAAGGGGGGGTCTACGAGCAGTACTTC	CASSFEGGVYEQYF
-	TRBV9	-	TRBJ1-1	TGTGCCAGCAGCGTAGAAGGCTGGGTCAACACTGAAGCTTTCTTT	CASSVEGWVNTEAFF
few	TRBV30	TRBD1	TRBJ1-1	TGTGCCTGCCTGGGACAGGAGAACACTGAAGCTTTCTTT	CACLGQENTEAFF
few	TRBV4-3	TRBD2	TRBJ2-7	TGCGCCAGCAGCCAGGACTCTAGCGGGAGAGGAGCCTACGAGCAGTACTTC	CASSQDSSGRGAYEQYF
many	TRBV7-9	TRBD2	TRBJ2-3	TGTGCCAGCAGCTTACGGGGACTAGCGGGAAGGACAGATACGCAGTATTTT	CASSLRGLAGRTDTQYF
-	TRBV7-9	TRBD2	TRBJ2-1	TGTGCCAGCAGCCGCGGGACTAGCGGGGACAATGAGCAGTTCTTC	CASSRGTSGDNEQFF
many	TRBV10-3	TRBD1	TRBJ1-1	TGTGCCATCACTGACACAGGGGGAACTGAAGCTTTCTTT	CAITDTGGTEAFF
-	TRBV20-1	TRBD1	TRBJ2-7	TGCAGTGCTAGAGTCCCGGGACAGGGCTTCAACGAGCAGTACTTC	CSARVPGQGFNEQYF
-	TRBV3-1	-	TRBJ1-2	TGTGCCAGCAGCCAAGATCTTTTCACAGCGAACTATGGCTACACCTTC	CASSQDLFTANYGYTF
many	TRBV12-3/TRBV12-4	TRBD2	TRBJ2-7	TGTGCCAGCGCGGCGGGAGCATTGTACGAGCAGTACTTC	CASAAGALYEQYF
few	TRBV7-3	TRBD2	TRBJ2-1	TGTGCCAGCAGCCGGCCCTCTAGCGGGGGTCCTTCCTACAATGAGCAGTTCTTC	CASSRPSSGGPSYNEQFF